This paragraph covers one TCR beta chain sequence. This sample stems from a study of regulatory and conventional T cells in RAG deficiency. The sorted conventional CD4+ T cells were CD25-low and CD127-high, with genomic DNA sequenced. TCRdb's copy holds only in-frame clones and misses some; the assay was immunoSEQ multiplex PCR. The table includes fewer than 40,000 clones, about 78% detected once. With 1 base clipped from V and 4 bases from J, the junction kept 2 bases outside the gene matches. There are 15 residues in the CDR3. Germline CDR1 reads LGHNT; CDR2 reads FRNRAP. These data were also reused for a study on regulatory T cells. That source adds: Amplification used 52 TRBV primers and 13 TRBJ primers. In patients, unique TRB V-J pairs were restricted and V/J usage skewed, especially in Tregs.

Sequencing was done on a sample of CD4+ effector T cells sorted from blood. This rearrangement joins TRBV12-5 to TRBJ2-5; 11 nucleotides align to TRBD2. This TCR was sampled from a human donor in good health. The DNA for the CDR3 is TGTGCTAGTGGTTTGGGGACTAGCGGGCGAGAGACCCAGTACTTC. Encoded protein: CASGLGTSGRETQYF.